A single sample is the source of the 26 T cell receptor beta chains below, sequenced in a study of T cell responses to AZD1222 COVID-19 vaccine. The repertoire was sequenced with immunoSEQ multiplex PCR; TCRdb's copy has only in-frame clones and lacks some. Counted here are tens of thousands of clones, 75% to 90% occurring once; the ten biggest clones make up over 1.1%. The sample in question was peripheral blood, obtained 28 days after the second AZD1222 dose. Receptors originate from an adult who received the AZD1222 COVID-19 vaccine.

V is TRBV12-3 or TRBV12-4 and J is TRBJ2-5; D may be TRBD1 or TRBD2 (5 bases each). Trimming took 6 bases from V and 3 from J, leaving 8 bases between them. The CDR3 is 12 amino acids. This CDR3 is CASRGREETQYF. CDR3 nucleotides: TGTGCCAGCAGGGGACGAGAAGAGACCCAGTACTTC.

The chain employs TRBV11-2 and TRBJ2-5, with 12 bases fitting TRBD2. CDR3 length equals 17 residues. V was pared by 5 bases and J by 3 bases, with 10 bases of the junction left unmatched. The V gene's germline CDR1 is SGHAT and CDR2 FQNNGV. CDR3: CASSPSLLAGGEETQYF. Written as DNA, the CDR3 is TGTGCCAGCAGCCCTTCCTTACTAGCGGGGGGCGAAGAGACCCAGTACTTC.

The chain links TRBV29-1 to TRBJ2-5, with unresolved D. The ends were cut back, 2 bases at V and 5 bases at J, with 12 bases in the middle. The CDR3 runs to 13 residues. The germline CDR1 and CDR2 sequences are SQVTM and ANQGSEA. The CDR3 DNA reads TGCAGCGTTGAACTCGTGGTGGGGGAGACCCAGTACTTC. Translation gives CSVELVVGETQYF.

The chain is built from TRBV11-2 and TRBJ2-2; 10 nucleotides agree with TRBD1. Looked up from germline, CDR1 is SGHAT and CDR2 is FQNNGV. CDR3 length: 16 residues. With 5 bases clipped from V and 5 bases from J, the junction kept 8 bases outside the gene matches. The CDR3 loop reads CASSTDPGQGTGELFF. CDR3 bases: TGTGCCAGCAGCACGGACCCGGGACAGGGGACCGGGGAGCTGTTTTTT.

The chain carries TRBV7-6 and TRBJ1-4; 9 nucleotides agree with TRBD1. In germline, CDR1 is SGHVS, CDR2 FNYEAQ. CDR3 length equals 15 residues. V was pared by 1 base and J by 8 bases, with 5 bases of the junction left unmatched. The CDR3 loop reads CASSLGGTGSEKLFF. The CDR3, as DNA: TGTGCCAGCAGCTTAGGCGGGACAGGGTCCGAAAAACTGTTTTTT. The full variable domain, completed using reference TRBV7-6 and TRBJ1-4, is GAGVSQSPRYKVTKRGQDVALRCDPISGHVSLYWYRQALGQGPEFLTYFNYEAQQDKSGLPNDRFSAERPEGSISTLTIQRTEQRDSAMYRCASSLGGTGSEKLFFGSGTQLSVL.

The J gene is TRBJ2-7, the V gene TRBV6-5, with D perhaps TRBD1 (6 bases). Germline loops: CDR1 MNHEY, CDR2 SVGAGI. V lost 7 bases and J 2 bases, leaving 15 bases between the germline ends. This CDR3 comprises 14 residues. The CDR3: CASISGQLTYEQYF. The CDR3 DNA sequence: TGTGCCAGCATCTCCGGACAGCTCACCTACGAGCAGTACTTC.

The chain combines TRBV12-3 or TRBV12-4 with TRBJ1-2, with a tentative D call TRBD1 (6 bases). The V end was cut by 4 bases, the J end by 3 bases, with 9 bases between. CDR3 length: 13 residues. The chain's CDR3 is CASSSQGHYGYTF. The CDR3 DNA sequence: TGTGCCAGCAGTTCCCAGGGGCACTATGGCTACACCTTC.

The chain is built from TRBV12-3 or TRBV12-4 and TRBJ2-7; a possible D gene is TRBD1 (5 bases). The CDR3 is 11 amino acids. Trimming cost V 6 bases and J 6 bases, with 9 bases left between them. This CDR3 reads CASSRAGEQYF. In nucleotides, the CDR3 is TGTGCCAGCAGCAGGGCTGGCGAGCAGTACTTC.

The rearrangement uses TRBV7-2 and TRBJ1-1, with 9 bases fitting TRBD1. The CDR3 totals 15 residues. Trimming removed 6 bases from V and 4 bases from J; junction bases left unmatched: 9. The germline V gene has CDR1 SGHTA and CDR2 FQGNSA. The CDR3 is CASSKTGGRGTEAFF. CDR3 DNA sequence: TGTGCCAGCAGTAAAACAGGGGGCCGGGGCACTGAAGCTTTCTTT.

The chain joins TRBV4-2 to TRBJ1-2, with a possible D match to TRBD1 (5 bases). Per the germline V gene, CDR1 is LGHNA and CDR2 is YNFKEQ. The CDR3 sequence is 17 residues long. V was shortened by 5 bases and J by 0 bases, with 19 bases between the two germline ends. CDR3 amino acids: CASSSEGAGQSNYGYTF. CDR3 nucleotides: TGTGCCAGCAGCTCCGAAGGGGCAGGGCAATCTAACTATGGCTACACCTTC.

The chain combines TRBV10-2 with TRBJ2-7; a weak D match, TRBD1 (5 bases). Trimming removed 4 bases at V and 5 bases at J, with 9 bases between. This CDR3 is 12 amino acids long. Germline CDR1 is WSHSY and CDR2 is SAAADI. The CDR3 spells CASSGGRDEQYF. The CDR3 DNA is TGCGCCAGCAGTGGCGGCAGGGACGAGCAGTACTTC.

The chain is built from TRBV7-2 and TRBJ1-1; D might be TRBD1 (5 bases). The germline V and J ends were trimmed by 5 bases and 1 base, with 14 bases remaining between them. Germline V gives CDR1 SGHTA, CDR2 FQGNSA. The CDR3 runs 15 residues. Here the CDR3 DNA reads TGTGCCAGCAGCCCACAAAGGGGAAGGAACACTGAAGCTTTCTTT. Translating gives CASSPQRGRNTEAFF.

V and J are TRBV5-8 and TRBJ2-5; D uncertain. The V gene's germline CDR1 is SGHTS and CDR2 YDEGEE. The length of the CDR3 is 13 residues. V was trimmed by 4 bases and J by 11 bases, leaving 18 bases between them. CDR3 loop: CASSQTGPAAQYF. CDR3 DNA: TGTGCCAGCAGCCAAACGGGCCCGGCCGCGCAGTACTTC.

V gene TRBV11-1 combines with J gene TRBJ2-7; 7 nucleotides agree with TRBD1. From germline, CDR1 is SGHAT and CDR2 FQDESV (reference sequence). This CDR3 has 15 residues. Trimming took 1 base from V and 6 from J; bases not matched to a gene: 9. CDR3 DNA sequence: TGTGCCAGCAGCTTAGGGGCCCCAACAGGGGCCGAGCAGTACTTC. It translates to CASSLGAPTGAEQYF.

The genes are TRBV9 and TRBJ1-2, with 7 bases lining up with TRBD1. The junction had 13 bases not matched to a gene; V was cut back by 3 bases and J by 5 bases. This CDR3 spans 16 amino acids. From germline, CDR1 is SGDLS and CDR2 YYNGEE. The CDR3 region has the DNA TGTGCCAGCAGCGCCGATTCGGACAGGAGAGTGTATGGCTACACCTTC. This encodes CASSADSDRRVYGYTF.

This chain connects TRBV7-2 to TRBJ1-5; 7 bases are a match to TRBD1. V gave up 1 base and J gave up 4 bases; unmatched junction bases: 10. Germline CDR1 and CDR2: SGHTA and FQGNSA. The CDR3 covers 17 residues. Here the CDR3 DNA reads TGTGCCAGCAGCTTAGAACTATGGACAGGAGGAAATCAGCCCCAGCATTTT. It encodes CASSLELWTGGNQPQHF. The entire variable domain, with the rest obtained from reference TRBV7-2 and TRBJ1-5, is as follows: GAGVSQSPSNKVTEKGKDVELRCDPISGHTALYWYRQSLGQGLEFLIYFQGNSAPDKSGLPSDRFSAERTGGSVSTLTIQRTQQEDSAVYLCASSLELWTGGNQPQHFGDGTRLSIL.

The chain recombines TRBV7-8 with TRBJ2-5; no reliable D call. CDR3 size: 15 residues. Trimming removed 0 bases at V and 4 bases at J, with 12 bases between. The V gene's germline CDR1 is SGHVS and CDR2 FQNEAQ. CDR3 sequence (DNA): TGTGCCAGCAGCTTAGCGCTGTTTGGTGGAGAGACCCAGTACTTC. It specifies CASSLALFGGETQYF.

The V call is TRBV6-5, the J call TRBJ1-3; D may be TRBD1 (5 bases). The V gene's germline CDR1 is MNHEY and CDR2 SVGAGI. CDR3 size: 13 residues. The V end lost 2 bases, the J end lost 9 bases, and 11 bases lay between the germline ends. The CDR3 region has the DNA TGTGCCAGCAGTTACGGGGGAGGACGCACCATATATTTT. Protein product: CASSYGGGRTIYF.

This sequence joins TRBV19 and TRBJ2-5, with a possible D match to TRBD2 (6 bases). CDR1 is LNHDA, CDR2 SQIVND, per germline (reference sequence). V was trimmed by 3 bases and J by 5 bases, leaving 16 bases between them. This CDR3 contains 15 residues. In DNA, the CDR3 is TGTGCCAGTAGTATCGGAGGGCGTGGGGGTGAGACCCAGTACTTC. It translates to CASSIGGRGGETQYF.

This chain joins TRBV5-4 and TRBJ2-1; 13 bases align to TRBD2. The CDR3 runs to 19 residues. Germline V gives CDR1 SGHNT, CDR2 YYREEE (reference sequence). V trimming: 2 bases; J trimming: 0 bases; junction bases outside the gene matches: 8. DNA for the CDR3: TGTGCCAGCAGCTTCCGACTAGCGGGGGGCTCAAGCTCCTACAATGAGCAGTTCTTC. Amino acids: CASSFRLAGGSSSYNEQFF. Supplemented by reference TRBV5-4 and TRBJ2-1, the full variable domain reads ETGVTQSPTHLIKTRGQQVTLRCSSQSGHNTVSWYQQALGQGPQFIFQYYREEENGRGNFPPRFSGLQFPNYSSELNVNALELDDSALYLCASSFRLAGGSSSYNEQFFGPGTRLTVL.

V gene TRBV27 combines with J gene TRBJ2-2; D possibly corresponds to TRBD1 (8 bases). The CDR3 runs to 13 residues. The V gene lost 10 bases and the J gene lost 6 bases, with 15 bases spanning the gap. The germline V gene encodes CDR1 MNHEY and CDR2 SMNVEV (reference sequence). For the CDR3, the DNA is TGTGCCACCCGACAGGGGAGGGCCGGGGAGCTGTTTTTT. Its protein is CATRQGRAGELFF.

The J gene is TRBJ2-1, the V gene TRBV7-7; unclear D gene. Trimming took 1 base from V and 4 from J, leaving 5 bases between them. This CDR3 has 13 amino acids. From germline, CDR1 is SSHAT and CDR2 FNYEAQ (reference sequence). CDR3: CASSLGEYNEQFF. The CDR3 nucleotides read TGTGCCAGCAGCTTAGGAGAGTACAATGAGCAGTTCTTC.

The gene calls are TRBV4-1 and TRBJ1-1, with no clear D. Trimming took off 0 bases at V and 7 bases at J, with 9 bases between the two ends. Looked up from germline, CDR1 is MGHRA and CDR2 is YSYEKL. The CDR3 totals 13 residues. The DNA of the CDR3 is TGCGCCAGCAGCCAAGAGGTCCGGATTGAAGCTTTCTTT. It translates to CASSQEVRIEAFF.

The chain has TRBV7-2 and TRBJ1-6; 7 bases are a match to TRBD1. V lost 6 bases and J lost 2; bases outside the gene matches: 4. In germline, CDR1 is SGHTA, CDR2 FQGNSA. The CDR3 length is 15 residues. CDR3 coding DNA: TGTGCCAGCAGTTCTGGGACAGCCTATAATTCACCCCTCCACTTT. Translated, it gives CASSSGTAYNSPLHF.

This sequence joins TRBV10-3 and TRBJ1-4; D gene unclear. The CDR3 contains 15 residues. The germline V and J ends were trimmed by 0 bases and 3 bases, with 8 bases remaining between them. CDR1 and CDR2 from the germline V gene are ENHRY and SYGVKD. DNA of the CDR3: TGTGCCATCAGTGAGTCGGCGGTTTCTAATGAAAAACTGTTTTTT. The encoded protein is CAISESAVSNEKLFF.

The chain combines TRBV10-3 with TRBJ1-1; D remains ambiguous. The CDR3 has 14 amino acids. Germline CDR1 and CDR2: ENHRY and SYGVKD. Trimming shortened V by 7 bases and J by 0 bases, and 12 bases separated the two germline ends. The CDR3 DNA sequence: TGTGCCATCACTCCGGGAGTAATGAACACTGAAGCTTTCTTT. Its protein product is CAITPGVMNTEAFF.